This T cell receptor beta chain was sequenced during a study of shared clonotypes between healthy human individuals. Sequencing used immunoSEQ multiplex PCR; TCRdb keeps in-frame clones, though not all of them. Among about 330,000 clones listed, about nine tenths were seen once. This CDR3 is 17 amino acids long. The germline V gene encodes CDR1 ENHRY and CDR2 SYGVKD. Details on this clone: Its antigen is as yet unknown. A read error may account for a junction end that differs from germline.

There were no recent acute infections or vaccinations among the donors, who were healthy HIV-negative adults. Everyone who donated was a Caucasian adult who lived in Nashville, Tennessee. Study-level findings and limits: Memory subsets had estimated richness that was generally smaller than that of naive subsets.

V is TRBV10-3 and J is TRBJ2-4, with D unclear. The sequence derives from a man aged 18 to 30 in good health. Sequencing was carried out using memory CD8+ T cells sorted from blood. Described subset: CD45RO+ cells pooled with CCR7-negative TemRA cells. This CDR3 is CASSLSLGTRAKNIQYF. The CDR3 DNA reads as TGTGCCAGCAGTTTGTCCCTGGGTACCCGGGCCAAAAACATTCAGTACTTC.